This TCR beta chain was sequenced in a study of T-cell reconstitution after alpha-beta-depleted transplantation in children. Preparation of the TCRbeta library used unique molecular identifiers. TCRdb re-called the PCR reads with MiXCR, one entry per CDR3 protein. The sample includes about 590,000 distinct CDR3 sequences, roughly 13% seen only once; the top ten take around 2%. Study-level points and caveats: Several hundred graft clones that had expanded were reportedly the source of alpha-beta T cells about two months after transplant. A year post-transplant, T-cell counts and diversity derived mostly from newly produced T cells. There were some patients whose high TCRbeta diversity at day 60 came from surviving recipient T cells and thymic progenitors.

Germline assignment: CDR1 SGHTS and CDR2 YDEGEE. CDR3 length equals 17 residues. The J segment lost 5 bases and the V segment lost 1 base, leaving 9 bases of the junction unmatched. On this clonotype: Its specificity is unknown.

This receptor was identified in a male patient aged 10 to 17 who had a stem cell transplant for acute myeloid leukemia, so the T cells may come from the graft donor. The rearrangement links TRBV5-8 to TRBJ2-1; TRBD2 agrees at 10 bases. This sample comprised PBMCs, mostly from graft donor cells, obtained 360 days after TCRalphabeta/CD19-depleted stem cell transplant. The CDR3 DNA reads TGTGCCAGCAGCTTGAGGCGTAGCGGGAGGATGCACAATGAGCAGTTCTTC. Its translation: CASSLRRSGRMHNEQFF.